The 9 T cell receptor beta chains in this list originate from one sample, sequenced in a study of blood T cells in healthy people across ages. It was with a sample-barcoded 5' primer and a J-beta primer mix that a second PCR of roughly 7 to 12 cycles was run. Each CDR3 protein is one row after TCRdb ran MiXCR on the 5' RACE reads. In the table there are about 780,000 distinct CDR3 sequences, approximately 24% of which are singletons. These same data were also listed under a study on T cells of mothers and their children.

Sequences were obtained from blood. Source of these receptors: a boy aged 5 to 17 in good health.

The chain links TRBV29-1 to TRBJ1-2, with 8 bases lining up with TRBD1. The germline gives CDR1 SQVTM, CDR2 ANQGSEA. The CDR3 covers 15 residues. The trim removed 8 bases at V and 4 bases at J, leaving 15 bases unmatched. The CDR3 DNA reads TGCAGCACCTGGGGAACAGGGGGTTTAAGCTATGGCTACACCTTC. As protein: CSTWGTGGLSYGYTF.

The J gene is TRBJ2-2, the V gene TRBV5-4, with D hard to call. The V end was cut by 2 bases, the J end by 3 bases, with 14 bases between. Germline V gene data show CDR1 as SGHNT and CDR2 as YYREEE (reference sequence). CDR3 length equals 16 residues. The CDR3 DNA is TGTGCCAGCAGCTTAGAGTCCCGGCCGGACACCGGGGAGCTGTTTTTT. This codes for CASSLESRPDTGELFF.

In regard to this clonotype: No conserved phenylalanine or tryptophan is present at the end of the CDR3, so a read error is the likely explanation. Because the CDR3's place on the DNA is in doubt, the DNA is left out and the CDR3 is given as listed by TCRdb. V is TRBV2 and J is TRBJ2-7; TRBD1 reflects the table's D call only, with no check against the DNA. The CDR3 numbers 13 amino acids, ends counted. CDR1 is SNHLY, CDR2 FYNNEI, per germline. CDR3 loop: CASSEEMGTGGKI.

The chain is built from TRBV6-5 and TRBJ1-1; D is ambiguous. Germline V gene data show CDR1 as MNHEY and CDR2 as SVGAGI. The CDR3 is 16 amino acids. V was shortened by 0 bases and J by 0 bases, with 11 bases between the two germline ends. The CDR3 is CASSYSAALMNTEAFF. CDR3 DNA: TGTGCCAGCAGTTACTCGGCAGCCTTAATGAACACTGAAGCTTTCTTT.

This clonotype showed up just a few times. The chain carries TRBV6-5 and TRBJ2-5; tentatively, D is TRBD1 (5 bases). Germline V CDR1 and CDR2: MNHEY, SVGAGI. The CDR3 is made up of 14 amino acids. With 2 bases removed from V and 4 bases from J, the gap between germline ends came to 11 bases. The CDR3 region is CASSYVVRGETQYF. DNA of the CDR3: TGTGCCAGCAGTTACGTAGTAAGGGGAGAGACCCAGTACTTC.

This clonotype has only a few counts. The V call is TRBV14, the J call TRBJ1-4, with a tentative D call TRBD1 (5 bases). The CDR3 has 14 amino acids. V lost 2 bases, J lost 5 bases, and 9 bases lay in between. The germline gives CDR1 SGHDN, CDR2 FVKESK. The CDR3 nucleotides are TGTGCCAGCAGCCAAATTCGACAGAATGAAAAACTGTTTTTT. Protein product: CASSQIRQNEKLFF.

The rearrangement joins TRBV10-3 to TRBJ2-6, with D tentatively TRBD2 (5 bases). Trimming pared 10 bases from V and 2 bases from J, leaving 6 bases between. This CDR3 is 12 amino acids long. The germline CDR1 and CDR2 sequences are ENHRY and SYGVKD. The CDR3 spells CATGAGANVLTF. The CDR3, as DNA: TGTGCCACCGGGGCTGGGGCCAACGTCCTGACTTTC.

This rearrangement joins TRBV11-2 to TRBJ2-5; TRBD2 agrees at 8 bases. Germline lookup yields CDR1 SGHAT and CDR2 FQNNGV. V was pared by 5 bases and J by 4 bases, with 12 bases of the junction left unmatched. The CDR3 runs 16 residues. The CDR3 sequence: CASSAATSGPGETQYF. DNA for the CDR3: TGTGCCAGCAGCGCCGCCACTAGCGGCCCGGGAGAGACCCAGTACTTC.

The V call is TRBV6-5, the J call TRBJ1-1, with unresolved D. V lost 4 bases and J lost 1, with 19 bases in between. The CDR3 sequence is 17 residues long. CDR1 MNHEY and CDR2 SVGAGI come from the germline V gene. Here the CDR3 reads CASSFKSGSYWNTEAFF. As DNA, the CDR3 is TGTGCCAGCAGTTTCAAGTCGGGTTCCTATTGGAACACTGAAGCTTTCTTT.